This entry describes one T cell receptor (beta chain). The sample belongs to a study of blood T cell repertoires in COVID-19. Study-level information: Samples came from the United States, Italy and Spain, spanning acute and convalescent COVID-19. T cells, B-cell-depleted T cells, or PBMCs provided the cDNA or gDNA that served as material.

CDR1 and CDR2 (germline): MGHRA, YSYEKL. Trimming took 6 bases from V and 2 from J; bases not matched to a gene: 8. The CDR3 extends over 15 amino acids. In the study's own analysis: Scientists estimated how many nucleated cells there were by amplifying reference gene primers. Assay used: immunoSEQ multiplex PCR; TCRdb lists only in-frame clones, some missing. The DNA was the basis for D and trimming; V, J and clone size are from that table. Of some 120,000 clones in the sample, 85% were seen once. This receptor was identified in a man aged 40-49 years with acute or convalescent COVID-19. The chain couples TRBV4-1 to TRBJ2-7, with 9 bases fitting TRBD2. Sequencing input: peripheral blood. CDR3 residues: CASSRGAGGTYEQYF. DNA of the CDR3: TGCGCCAGCAGTCGCGGGGCGGGAGGGACCTACGAGCAGTACTTC.